This T cell receptor beta chain was recorded in a study of beta chain features in type 1 diabetes. Whole-study findings and limits: Patients and controls would be equally affected if PCR favored shorter templates. Sampled from patients, naive, central memory and Treg TCRB repertoires appeared more similar than those sampled from healthy donors. Whether TCRB rearrangement is influenced by HLA type was left unresolved in this analysis. Type 1 diabetes patients had moderately but significantly shorter TCRB CDR3s in all four CD4+ subsets.

This clone was observed a few times. Antigen: not known. Other DNA sequences from this sample encode an identical CDR3 as well. TCRB transcripts that were expressed got sequenced, as all of the isolated RNA had been reverse transcribed. Repertoires were generated with immunoSEQ multiplex PCR, while TCRdb's copy carries only in-frame clones and drops some. The sample lists hundreds of thousands of clones, around 15% seen once, with just under 0.04% in the top ten. The CDR3 covers 12 residues. The V end was cut by 1 base, the J end by 5 bases, with 8 bases between. Germline V gene lookup returns CDR1 GTSNPN and CDR2 SVGIG (reference sequence). Purity of each sorted population was above 98%.

The origin of this receptor is a man younger than 30 with type 1 diabetes. Sequencing input: naive CD4+ T cells from blood. The chain recombines TRBV30 with TRBJ1-2, with D perhaps TRBD1 (5 bases). Here the CDR3 reads CAWSAGGYGYTF. The CDR3 DNA reads TGTGCCTGGAGTGCCGGGGGATATGGCTACACCTTC.